Following are 30 T cell receptor beta chains from one sample sequenced in a study of T-cell reconstitution after alpha-beta-depleted transplantation in children. The TCRbeta library was prepared with unique molecular identifiers. Via MiXCR, TCRdb re-called the PCR reads, giving one row per CDR3 protein. This table holds some 80,000 distinct CDR3 sequences, 15% to 20% found once. The sequencing used PBMCs, mostly from graft donor cells, collected 360 days after TCRalphabeta/CD19-depleted stem cell transplant. These receptors originate from a male patient between 2 and 15 years old who had a stem cell transplant for acute lymphoblastic leukemia, so the T cells may come from the graft donor.

The V and J genes are TRBV11-3 and TRBJ2-1; D uncertain. From germline, CDR1 is SGHNT and CDR2 YENEEA. The CDR3 contains 14 residues. Trimming stripped 2 bases from V and 6 bases from J, with 11 bases between. As DNA, the CDR3 is TGTGCCAGCAGCTTATCCGCAAATGGCAATGAGCAGTTCTTC. It codes for CASSLSANGNEQFF.

This clonotype came up many times. The chain combines TRBV25-1 with TRBJ1-1; D not certain. Germline V gene sequence: CDR1 MGHDK, CDR2 SYGVNS. CDR3 length: 13 residues. Trimming removed 2 bases at V and 4 bases at J, with 8 bases between. DNA of the CDR3: TGTGCCAGCAGTGAAGCTGGTTTCACTGAAGCTTTCTTT. Protein sequence: CASSEAGFTEAFF.

This clonotype has more than one count but fewer than ten. V usage is TRBV11-2 and J usage is TRBJ2-7, with TRBD1 as a possible D gene (5 bases). This CDR3 is 14 amino acids long. Per germline, CDR1 SGHAT and CDR2 FQNNGV. Trimming cost V 5 bases and J 8 bases, with 19 bases left between them. CDR3 in DNA: TGTGCCAGCAGCCCAAGCAGGGCCCCAGGGAAGCAGTACTTC. Protein sequence: CASSPSRAPGKQYF.

V usage is TRBV12-3 or TRBV12-4 and J usage is TRBJ2-1; 9 nucleotides align to TRBD2. The CDR3 has 17 amino acids. Trimming cost V 7 bases and J 2 bases; bases outside gene matches: 12. The DNA for the CDR3 is TGTGCCAGCAATCTGAGGGCGGGAGGGTTTACCTACAATGAGCAGTTCTTC. Translating it yields CASNLRAGGFTYNEQFF.

This rearrangement joins TRBV10-3 to TRBJ1-1, with 9 bases aligning to TRBD1. Per germline, CDR1 ENHRY and CDR2 SYGVKD. This CDR3 comprises 12 residues. J was trimmed by 8 bases and V by 2 bases; bases with no gene match: 0. As DNA, the CDR3 is TGTGCCATCAGTGAGGACAGGGGGGAAGCTTTCTTT. Protein: CAISEDRGEAFF.

CDR3 region: CSARTGVEQFF. CDR3 nucleotide sequence: TGCAGTGCTAGAACCGGGGTTGAGCAGTTCTTC. The chain links TRBV20-1 to TRBJ2-1; tentatively, D is TRBD2 (5 bases). Germline CDR1 reads DFQATT; CDR2 reads SNEGSKA (reference sequence). Trimming left V 2 bases short and J 9 bases short, with 8 bases between. This CDR3 has 11 residues.

This clonotype was recorded a few times. This sequence joins TRBV12-3 or TRBV12-4 and TRBJ1-5, with D maybe TRBD1 (6 bases). Trimming removed 4 bases from V and 2 bases from J, with 24 bases in between. The CDR3 is 19 amino acids. In nucleotides, the CDR3 is TGTGCCAGCAGTTCGCGCGCCGCGCGCCGGGACATAGGCAATCAGCCCCAGCATTTT. This encodes CASSSRAARRDIGNQPQHF.

This clonotype was counted ten times or more. The chain couples TRBV5-1 to TRBJ2-2, with D unresolved. Trimming stripped 5 bases from V and 3 bases from J, with 5 bases between. This CDR3 spans 12 amino acids. The germline CDR1 and CDR2 sequences are SGHRS and YFSETQ. The CDR3 region has the DNA TGCGCCAGCAGGAGCGACACCGGGGAGCTGTTTTTT. Protein product: CASRSDTGELFF.

This chain connects TRBV6-5 to TRBJ2-5, with D perhaps matching TRBD2 (7 bases). The V gene lost 0 bases and the J gene lost 4 bases, with 12 bases spanning the gap. CDR1 and CDR2 (germline): MNHEY, SVGAGI. The CDR3 sequence is 15 residues long. The DNA of the CDR3 is TGTGCCAGCAGTTACTCGACGCGGGGGCGAGAGACCCAGTACTTC. Translated: CASSYSTRGRETQYF.

This chain joins TRBV12-3 or TRBV12-4 and TRBJ2-7; 8 nucleotides agree with TRBD2. V shed 5 bases and J 3 bases; nucleotides not matched to a gene: 6. CDR3 size: 14 residues. CDR3 DNA sequence: TGTGCCAGCAGTGCAGCGGGAGCGCACTACGAGCAGTACTTC. Protein: CASSAAGAHYEQYF.

There are many counts of this clonotype. The rearrangement links TRBV7-9 to TRBJ1-5; D ambiguous. The V and J ends lost 4 bases and 5 bases respectively, with 6 bases between them. This CDR3 comprises 12 residues. Germline V gives CDR1 SEHNR, CDR2 FQNEAQ (reference sequence). The CDR3: CASSSPYQPQHF. CDR3 bases: TGTGCCAGCAGCTCCCCCTATCAGCCCCAGCATTTT.

This clonotype was counted between two and nine times. The V and J genes are TRBV12-3 or TRBV12-4 and TRBJ2-4; TRBD2 is a possible D gene (6 bases). This CDR3 is 16 amino acids long. V shed 1 base and J shed 1 base, with 11 bases lying between them. The CDR3 coding sequence is TGTGCCAGCAGTTTAGAGCGGAGGGACGCCAAAAACATTCAGTACTTC. Its translation is CASSLERRDAKNIQYF.

This clonotype was observed many times. The V gene is TRBV4-1, the J gene TRBJ2-1; D is unclear. The V gene's germline CDR1 is MGHRA and CDR2 YSYEKL. This CDR3 is built from 16 residues. The V end was cut by 0 bases, the J end by 0 bases, with 9 bases between. The CDR3 spells CASSQDVGVSYNEQFF. As DNA, the CDR3 is TGCGCCAGCAGCCAAGATGTAGGAGTCTCCTACAATGAGCAGTTCTTC.

The rearrangement uses TRBV7-9 and TRBJ2-5, with D possibly matching TRBD1 (5 bases). Trimming stripped 3 bases from V and 0 bases from J, with 11 bases between. Germline V gives CDR1 SEHNR, CDR2 FQNEAQ (reference sequence). There are 15 residues in the CDR3. In nucleotides, the CDR3 is TGTGCCAGCAGCTTGTCAGGGTGGTACCAAGAGACCCAGTACTTC. Amino acids: CASSLSGWYQETQYF.

This CDR3 is CASSPRQGAGAKNIQYF. DNA of the CDR3: TGTGCCAGCAGTCCGAGACAGGGGGCAGGGGCCAAAAACATTCAGTACTTC. V and J are TRBV12-3 or TRBV12-4 and TRBJ2-4, with TRBD1 matching over 10 bases. V dropped 5 bases and J dropped 1; count of bases not matched to a gene: 8. The CDR3 spans 17 residues.

In DNA form, the CDR3 reads TGTGCCAGCAGCCAAAGGCTAGCGGGAGGGCCGGGCGAGCAGTACTTC. This encodes CASSQRLAGGPGEQYF. The chain recombines TRBV7-9 with TRBJ2-7, with 12 bases identical to TRBD2. This CDR3 is 16 amino acids long. The ends lost 5 bases at V and 6 bases at J; junction bases unmatched: 11. CDR1 SEHNR and CDR2 FQNEAQ come from the germline V gene (reference sequence).

A remark on this clonotype: Because the CDR3 is missing its conserved closing phenylalanine or tryptophan, this is likely a read error. The chain couples TRBV4-2 to TRBJ2-7; TRBD2 might be the D (5 bases). The ends were cut back, 0 bases at V and 5 bases at J, with 8 bases in the middle. Germline V gene data show CDR1 as LGHNA and CDR2 as YNFKEQ. CDR3 length: 13 residues. This chain's CDR3 is CASSQEGVDEQYL. CDR3 bases: TGTGCCAGCAGCCAAGAGGGAGTTGACGAGCAGTACCTC.

This clonotype has only a few counts. The J gene is TRBJ2-7, the V gene TRBV7-9; tentatively, D is TRBD1 (5 bases). Germline values: CDR1 SEHNR, CDR2 FQNEAQ (reference sequence). This CDR3 has 14 residues. The germline V and J ends were trimmed by 1 base and 2 bases, with 9 bases remaining between them. In DNA form, the CDR3 reads TGTGCCAGCAGCTTAGTTACAGGAGCCTACGAGCAGTACTTC. Its protein product is CASSLVTGAYEQYF.

This clonotype has only one observation. V and J are TRBV5-1 and TRBJ1-4; possible D gene TRBD1, 5 bases. The ends were cut back, 3 bases at V and 0 bases at J, with 6 bases in the middle. The germline gives CDR1 SGHRS, CDR2 YFSETQ. The CDR3 has 14 residues. The CDR3 region has the DNA TGCGCCAGCAGCTCGACAGCAACTAATGAAAAACTGTTTTTT. This codes for CASSSTATNEKLFF.

This clonotype was observed a few times. The chain recombines TRBV4-2 with TRBJ2-7; weak D call: TRBD1 (6 bases). From germline, CDR1 is LGHNA and CDR2 YNFKEQ. This CDR3 spans 14 amino acids. The ends were cut back, 2 bases at V and 4 bases at J, with 12 bases in the middle. CDR3 sequence: CASSQRDTPYEQYF. CDR3 nucleotide sequence: TGTGCCAGCAGCCAAAGGGACACCCCGTACGAGCAGTACTTC.

The CDR3 reads CASSLLAGGSNEQFF. The CDR3 bases are TGTGCCAGCAGCCTACTAGCGGGAGGATCCAATGAGCAGTTCTTC. This chain joins TRBV25-1 and TRBJ2-1; 12 nucleotides align to TRBD2. The CDR3 consists of 15 residues. CDR1 is MGHDK and CDR2 is SYGVNS in the germline V gene. Unmatched junction bases numbered 6, after V lost 6 bases and J lost 6 bases.

The V and J genes are TRBV5-1 and TRBJ2-3; 15 bases align to TRBD2. CDR3 length equals 15 residues. The germline CDR1 and CDR2 sequences are SGHRS and YFSETQ. J gave up 6 bases and V 3 bases, and 2 bases lay outside the gene matches. The CDR3 region is CASSWTSGRADTQYF. The DNA for the CDR3 is TGCGCCAGCAGCTGGACTAGCGGGAGGGCTGATACGCAGTATTTT.

This chain joins TRBV5-5 and TRBJ2-1; 14 bases agree with TRBD2. J lost 0 bases, V lost 4 bases, and 0 bases had no gene match. The CDR3 sequence is 16 residues long. The germline CDR1 and CDR2 sequences are SGHKS and YYEKEE (reference sequence). DNA of the CDR3: TGTGCCAGCAGCGGGACTAGCGGGAGCTCCTACAATGAGCAGTTCTTC. Amino acid sequence: CASSGTSGSSYNEQFF.

The V gene is TRBV20-1, the J gene TRBJ2-7, with D hard to call. Germline CDR1 and CDR2: DFQATT and SNEGSKA (reference sequence). Between the trimmed V and J ends, which lost 0 bases and 3 bases, there was a span of 9 bases. The CDR3 has 13 residues. The CDR3 region is CSARDLGLYEQYF. DNA for the CDR3: TGCAGTGCTAGAGATCTCGGGCTCTACGAGCAGTACTTC.

This clonotype came up many times. The V and J genes are TRBV20-1 and TRBJ2-7; TRBD1 might be the D (5 bases). The CDR3 sequence is 14 residues long. CDR1 DFQATT and CDR2 SNEGSKA come from the germline V gene (reference sequence). The ends were cut back, 0 bases at V and 1 base at J, with 10 bases in the middle. For the CDR3, the DNA is TGCAGTGCTAGAGATTGGGGCAGTTCCTACGAGCAGTACTTC. As protein: CSARDWGSSYEQYF.

The chain joins TRBV13 to TRBJ2-7; no firm D call. The germline V and J ends were trimmed by 2 bases and 4 bases, with 12 bases remaining between them. This CDR3 has 14 residues. CDR1 is PRHDT and CDR2 is FYEKMQ in the germline V gene (reference sequence). The CDR3 DNA reads TGTGCCAGCAGCTTACGAAGGCGTAGTTACGAGCAGTACTTC. It codes for CASSLRRRSYEQYF.

This clonotype was detected only a few times. The V gene is TRBV4-1, the J gene TRBJ2-1, with D possibly being TRBD2 (6 bases). V was clipped by 4 bases and J by 8 bases, with 15 bases between them. The CDR3 consists of 14 residues. Germline CDR1 reads MGHRA; CDR2 reads YSYEKL. In DNA form, the CDR3 reads TGCGCCAGCAGCCTACGTCATAGGGAGGATGAGCAGTTCTTC. This sequence encodes CASSLRHREDEQFF.

This clonotype was detected a few times. The rearrangement joins TRBV20-1 to TRBJ2-7; possibly TRBD2 for D (6 bases). Trimming left V 0 bases short and J 4 bases short, with 16 bases between. Germline lookup yields CDR1 DFQATT and CDR2 SNEGSKA (reference sequence). This CDR3 contains 15 residues. The CDR3 loop reads CSARDRATRGYEQYF. As DNA, the CDR3 is TGCAGTGCTAGAGATCGGGCGACTAGAGGTTACGAGCAGTACTTC.

This clonotype has more than one count but fewer than ten. The gene calls are TRBV4-2 and TRBJ2-2; D is perhaps TRBD2 (6 bases). This CDR3 is 14 amino acids long. Trimming left V 3 bases short and J 7 bases short, with 12 bases between. CDR1 and CDR2 from the germline V gene are LGHNA and YNFKEQ. The CDR3 DNA follows: TGTGCCAGCAGCCATCAGGGAGGCGGCGGGGAGCTGTTTTTT. As protein: CASSHQGGGGELFF.

This clonotype has at least ten counts. The chain employs TRBV3-1 and TRBJ2-5; no clear D. V lost 6 bases and J 5 bases, leaving 13 bases between the germline ends. The CDR3 extends over 13 amino acids. Germline loops: CDR1 LGHDT, CDR2 YNNKEL (reference sequence). CDR3 in DNA: TGTGCCAGCAGAAACGGGCAGGAGGAGACCCAGTACTTC. This encodes CASRNGQEETQYF.